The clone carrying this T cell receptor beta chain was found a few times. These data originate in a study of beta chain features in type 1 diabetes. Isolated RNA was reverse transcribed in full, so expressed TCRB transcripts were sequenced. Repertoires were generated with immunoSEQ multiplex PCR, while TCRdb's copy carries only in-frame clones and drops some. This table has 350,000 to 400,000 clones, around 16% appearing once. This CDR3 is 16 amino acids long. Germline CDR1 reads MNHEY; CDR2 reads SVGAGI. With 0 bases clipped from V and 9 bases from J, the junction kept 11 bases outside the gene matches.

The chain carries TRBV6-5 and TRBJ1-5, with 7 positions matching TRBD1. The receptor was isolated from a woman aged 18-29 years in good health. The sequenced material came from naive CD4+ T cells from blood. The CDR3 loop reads CASSYSGDRAGSPQHF. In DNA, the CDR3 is TGTGCCAGCAGTTACTCGGGAGACAGGGCAGGGTCGCCCCAGCATTTT.